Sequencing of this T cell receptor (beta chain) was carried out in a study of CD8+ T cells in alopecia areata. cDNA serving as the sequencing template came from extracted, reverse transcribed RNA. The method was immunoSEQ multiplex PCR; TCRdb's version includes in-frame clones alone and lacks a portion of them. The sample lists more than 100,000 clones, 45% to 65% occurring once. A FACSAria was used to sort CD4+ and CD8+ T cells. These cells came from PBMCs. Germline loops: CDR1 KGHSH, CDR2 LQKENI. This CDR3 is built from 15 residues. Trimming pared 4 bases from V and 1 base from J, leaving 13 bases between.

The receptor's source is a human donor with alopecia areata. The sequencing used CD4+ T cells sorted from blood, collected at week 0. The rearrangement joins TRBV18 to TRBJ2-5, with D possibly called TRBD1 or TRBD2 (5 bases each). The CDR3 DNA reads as TGTGCCAGCTCACTGATGGGACGTGTCCAAGAGACCCAGTACTTC. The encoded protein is CASSLMGRVQETQYF.